This TCR beta chain was sequenced in a study of T cells in women clearing cervical HPV infection. Study observations and caveats: CIN3+ cases had significantly higher TCR repertoire richness than controls, but evenness did not differ.

A note on this clone: Its matching antigen is unknown. Read sequence stops 3 residues before the CDR3 end, and the germline J gene provides the missing end.

Germline CDR1 and CDR2: SGHRS and YFSETQ. CDR3 length equals 11 residues. Repertoires were generated with immunoSEQ multiplex PCR, while TCRdb's copy carries only in-frame clones and drops some. The table counts tens of thousands of clones; approximately 16% lies in the top ten. Sequenced: blood buffy coat. The origin of this receptor is a woman aged 18 to 75 with a cervical HPV16 infection that either progressed to CIN3+ or cleared (not recorded which). The rearrangement uses TRBV5-1 and TRBJ1-3, with D perhaps TRBD1 (5 bases). Partial CDR3 DNA: TGCGCCAGCAGCTTGGGGGGCCGC. Translating it yields CASSLGGR. The CDR3 in its entirety is CASSLGGRIYF.